A selection of T cell receptor beta chains follows, all from one sample in a study of early T cells in non-severe SARS-CoV-2 infection. From the 5' RACE reads, TCRdb called clonotypes with MiXCR, one entry per CDR3 protein. This sample has about 76,000 distinct CDR3 sequences, with over 9.5% found just once. The sample consisted of whole blood. The receptors were gathered from an adult who was a healthcare worker with PCR-confirmed SARS-CoV-2 infection or an uninfected control (not recorded which). The CDR3 runs from the conserved cysteine through the conserved F or W. A D gene is named only where the DNA matches it firmly. Size values are once, few and many counts, or a class for expanded clones, and some rows have none.

clone size: many
V gene: TRBV7-9
J gene: TRBJ2-1
CDR3 length: 14
D gene: .
CDR3 DNA: TGTGCCAGCAGCCGCGACCCCTACGCCGGCCCCGCGGTCTTC
CDR3 protein: CASSRDPYAGPAVF

clone size: few
V gene: TRBV30
J gene: TRBJ2-1
CDR3 length: 14
D gene: .
CDR3 DNA: TGTGCCTGGGATGCTTTCGGGGAGCACAATGAGCAGTTCTTC
CDR3 protein: CAWDAFGEHNEQFF

clone size: few
V gene: TRBV7-9
J gene: TRBJ2-1
CDR3 length: 15
D gene: TRBD2
CDR3 DNA: TGTGCCAGCAGCTTAGGGGCTAGCGGTCTTGAGGAGCAGTTCTTC
CDR3 protein: CASSLGASGLEEQFF

clone size: few
V gene: TRBV5-1
J gene: TRBJ2-4
CDR3 length: 15
D gene: .
CDR3 DNA: TGCGCCAGCAGCTCCCTAACGACTGGGGCTCATCATCAGTACTTC
CDR3 protein: CASSSLTTGAHHQYF

clone size: .
V gene: TRBV6-5
J gene: TRBJ2-2
CDR3 length: 14
D gene: TRBD1
CDR3 DNA: TGTGCCAGCAGCCGCGACAGGGTAACAGGGGAGCTGTTTTTT
CDR3 protein: CASSRDRVTGELFF

clone size: .
V gene: TRBV5-4
J gene: TRBJ1-2
CDR3 length: 14
D gene: .
CDR3 DNA: TGTGCCAGCAGCTTGGCTGGGGAACTGGGCGGCTACACCTTC
CDR3 protein: CASSLAGELGGYTF

clone size: .
V gene: TRBV24-1
J gene: TRBJ2-3
CDR3 length: 16
D gene: TRBD2
CDR3 DNA: TGTGCCACCAGTGAACCTACTAGCGGGAGTCAAGATACGCAGTATTTT
CDR3 protein: CATSEPTSGSQDTQYF

clone size: many
V gene: TRBV29-1
J gene: TRBJ2-7
CDR3 length: 15
D gene: TRBD2
CDR3 DNA: TGCAGCGCCTTCGTGGGAGGGTATACCTACTACGAGCAGTACTTC
CDR3 protein: CSAFVGGYTYYEQYF

clone size: few
V gene: TRBV20-1
J gene: TRBJ2-7
CDR3 length: 11
D gene: .
CDR3 DNA: TGCAGTGCAGCTCCGGGAAACGAGCAGTACTTC
CDR3 protein: CSAAPGNEQYF

clone size: .
V gene: TRBV6-6
J gene: TRBJ2-6
CDR3 length: 12
D gene: .
CDR3 DNA: TGTGCCAGCAGCCCTGGGGCCAACGTCCTGACTTTC
CDR3 protein: CASSPGANVLTF

clone size: many
V gene: TRBV5-1
J gene: TRBJ2-7
CDR3 length: 15
D gene: .
CDR3 DNA: TGCGCCAGCAGCCTAACCCTGGACAACTCCTACGAGCAGTACTTC
CDR3 protein: CASSLTLDNSYEQYF

clone size: few
V gene: TRBV2
J gene: TRBJ2-5
CDR3 length: 15
D gene: TRBD1
CDR3 DNA: TGTGCCAGCAGCCTCCAGGGGGCTGCACAAGAGACCCAGTACTTC
CDR3 protein: CASSLQGAAQETQYF

clone size: many
V gene: TRBV27
J gene: TRBJ1-6
CDR3 length: 16
D gene: .
CDR3 DNA: TGTGCCAGCAGTTTACAGCCCAGCTCCTATAATTCACCCCTCCACTTT
CDR3 protein: CASSLQPSSYNSPLHF

clone size: few
V gene: TRBV5-1
J gene: TRBJ1-1
CDR3 length: 14
D gene: .
CDR3 DNA: TGCGCCAGCAGCTTTGGGTCGGGGAACACTGAAGCTTTCTTT
CDR3 protein: CASSFGSGNTEAFF

clone size: .
V gene: TRBV11-1
J gene: TRBJ1-1
CDR3 length: 14
D gene: TRBD1
CDR3 DNA: TGTGCCAGCAGCAGGGGACAGGGGAACACTGAAGTTTTCTTT
CDR3 protein: CASSRGQGNTEVFF

clone size: once
V gene: TRBV28
J gene: TRBJ1-1
CDR3 length: 11
D gene: .
CDR3 DNA: TGTGCCAGCACCAAACAGGGCAAAGCTTTCTTT
CDR3 protein: CASTKQGKAFF

clone size: many
V gene: TRBV5-6
J gene: TRBJ2-1
CDR3 length: 15
D gene: .
CDR3 DNA: TGTGCCAGCAGCCCGACAGCCATCTCCTACAATGAGCAGTTCTTC
CDR3 protein: CASSPTAISYNEQFF

clone size: .
V gene: TRBV4-1
J gene: TRBJ1-2
CDR3 length: 16
D gene: .
CDR3 DNA: TGCGCCAGCAGCCAAGATCTTAAACAGGGTAACTATGGCTACACCTTC
CDR3 protein: CASSQDLKQGNYGYTF

clone size: .
V gene: TRBV29-1
J gene: TRBJ2-1
CDR3 length: 13
D gene: .
CDR3 DNA: TGCAGCGTGTCGGGCCTCCCCTCCAATGAGCAGCTCTTC
CDR3 protein: CSVSGLPSNEQLF

clone size: few
V gene: TRBV6-2/TRBV6-3
J gene: TRBJ1-5
CDR3 length: 14
D gene: .
CDR3 DNA: TGTGCCAGCAGTTACAGGGGTCGCAATCAGCCCCAGCATTTT
CDR3 protein: CASSYRGRNQPQHF

clone size: .
V gene: TRBV29-1
J gene: TRBJ2-2
CDR3 length: 12
D gene: .
CDR3 DNA: TGCAGCGTCGACTCGGACACCGGGGAGCTGTTTTTT
CDR3 protein: CSVDSDTGELFF

clone size: many
V gene: TRBV20-1
J gene: TRBJ1-4
CDR3 length: 13
D gene: .
CDR3 DNA: TGCAGTGCTAGAGTGGGGGCGGAGGAAAAACTGTTTTTT
CDR3 protein: CSARVGAEEKLFF

clone size: few
V gene: TRBV2
J gene: TRBJ2-7
CDR3 length: 13
D gene: .
CDR3 DNA: TGTGCCAGTAAGTCCGGACTGAGCCACGAGCAGTACTTC
CDR3 protein: CASKSGLSHEQYF

clone size: few
V gene: TRBV7-9
J gene: TRBJ2-1
CDR3 length: 13
D gene: .
CDR3 DNA: TGTGCCAGCAGCTTAAGGGGAGCAGACGAGCAGTTCTTC
CDR3 protein: CASSLRGADEQFF

clone size: many
V gene: TRBV15
J gene: TRBJ2-1
CDR3 length: 14
D gene: TRBD1
CDR3 DNA: TGTGCCACCAGCAGAGAGGGGACAGACAATGAGCAGTTCTTC
CDR3 protein: CATSREGTDNEQFF

clone size: .
V gene: TRBV7-6
J gene: TRBJ2-7
CDR3 length: 14
D gene: TRBD1
CDR3 DNA: TGTGCCAGCAGCCCCGGGACAGGGGAGTACGAGCAGTACTTC
CDR3 protein: CASSPGTGEYEQYF

clone size: many
V gene: TRBV18
J gene: TRBJ1-5
CDR3 length: 13
D gene: .
CDR3 DNA: TGTGCCAGCTCACCTGAGGACAATCAGCCCCAGCATTTT
CDR3 protein: CASSPEDNQPQHF

clone size: few
V gene: TRBV7-8
J gene: TRBJ2-4
CDR3 length: 12
D gene: TRBD1
CDR3 DNA: TGTGCCAGCAGCCCGGACAGGGACATTCAGTACTTC
CDR3 protein: CASSPDRDIQYF

clone size: .
V gene: TRBV7-2
J gene: TRBJ2-7
CDR3 length: 14
D gene: TRBD2
CDR3 DNA: TGTGCCAGCAGCCTGGCGCTAGCGGGAGTTGAGCAGTACTTC
CDR3 protein: CASSLALAGVEQYF

clone size: .
V gene: TRBV7-7
J gene: TRBJ2-1
CDR3 length: 12
D gene: .
CDR3 DNA: TGTGCCAGCAGTTTTGGGACGGGTGAGCAGTTCTTC
CDR3 protein: CASSFGTGEQFF

clone size: .
V gene: TRBV5-5
J gene: TRBJ1-5
CDR3 length: 15
D gene: .
CDR3 DNA: TGTGCCAGCAGCTTGGCGGTTAATAGCAATCAGCCCCAGCATTTT
CDR3 protein: CASSLAVNSNQPQHF

clone size: .
V gene: TRBV10-3
J gene: TRBJ2-1
CDR3 length: 16
D gene: TRBD2
CDR3 DNA: TGTGCCATCAGTCCCCTACTAGCGGGAGGGCCGGGCGAGCAGTTCTTC
CDR3 protein: CAISPLLAGGPGEQFF

clone size: many
V gene: TRBV7-3
J gene: TRBJ1-2
CDR3 length: 14
D gene: .
CDR3 DNA: TGTGCCAGCAGCCCCTCCGGGACGCCGTATGGCTACACCTTC
CDR3 protein: CASSPSGTPYGYTF

clone size: .
V gene: TRBV14
J gene: TRBJ2-7
CDR3 length: 15
D gene: TRBD2
CDR3 DNA: TGTGCCAGCAGCCTATTTAGCGGGAGGTTGGGTGAGCAGTACTTC
CDR3 protein: CASSLFSGRLGEQYF

clone size: .
V gene: TRBV5-4
J gene: TRBJ2-7
CDR3 length: 15
D gene: TRBD2
CDR3 DNA: TGTGCCAGCAGTGTTTCTAGCGGGACAATCTACGAGCAGTACTTC
CDR3 protein: CASSVSSGTIYEQYF

clone size: few
V gene: TRBV20-1
J gene: TRBJ2-3
CDR3 length: 13
D gene: .
CDR3 DNA: TGCAGTGCCAAGGGCGGGCCCACAGATACGCAGTATTTT
CDR3 protein: CSAKGGPTDTQYF

clone size: .
V gene: TRBV20-1
J gene: TRBJ2-5
CDR3 length: 14
D gene: TRBD2
CDR3 DNA: TGCAGTGCTAGAGTGGGGGGGAGCCAAGAGACCCAGTACTTC
CDR3 protein: CSARVGGSQETQYF

clone size: many
V gene: TRBV20-1
J gene: TRBJ2-1
CDR3 length: 18
D gene: TRBD2
CDR3 DNA: TGCAGTGCTAGAGCTCGGGGGACTAGCGGGTTCCCCTACAATGAGCAGTTCTTC
CDR3 protein: CSARARGTSGFPYNEQFF

clone size: .
V gene: TRBV10-3
J gene: TRBJ2-5
CDR3 length: 13
D gene: TRBD1
CDR3 DNA: TGTGCCATCAGCACAGGGGAACAAGAGACCCAGTACTTC
CDR3 protein: CAISTGEQETQYF

clone size: few
V gene: TRBV7-9
J gene: TRBJ2-1
CDR3 length: 15
D gene: .
CDR3 DNA: TGTGCCAGCAGCCCTGGAGGGCCGCCTTCGGGTGAGCAGTTCTTC
CDR3 protein: CASSPGGPPSGEQFF

clone size: .
V gene: TRBV28
J gene: TRBJ1-3
CDR3 length: 12
D gene: .
CDR3 DNA: TGTGCCAGCAGCATTAAGGGAAACACCATATATTTT
CDR3 protein: CASSIKGNTIYF

clone size: many
V gene: TRBV27
J gene: TRBJ2-1
CDR3 length: 16
D gene: TRBD2
CDR3 DNA: TGTGCCAGCAGTTTAAACCCCGGGACTAGTTTCTATGAGCAGTTCTTC
CDR3 protein: CASSLNPGTSFYEQFF

clone size: .
V gene: TRBV28
J gene: TRBJ2-7
CDR3 length: 12
D gene: .
CDR3 DNA: TGTGCCAGCAACAGGTTTCCCTACGAGCAGTACTTC
CDR3 protein: CASNRFPYEQYF

clone size: few
V gene: TRBV29-1
J gene: TRBJ2-7
CDR3 length: 13
D gene: .
CDR3 DNA: TGCAGCGTCCCCGGACTGAACTTCTACGAGCAGTACTTC
CDR3 protein: CSVPGLNFYEQYF

clone size: few
V gene: TRBV30
J gene: TRBJ2-5
CDR3 length: 13
D gene: .
CDR3 DNA: TGTGCCTGGAGTGTATATAGCCAAGAGACCCAGTACTTC
CDR3 protein: CAWSVYSQETQYF

clone size: large
V gene: TRBV27
J gene: TRBJ2-5
CDR3 length: 14
D gene: .
CDR3 DNA: TGTGCCAGCAGTTTAGTGGACAACCAAGAGACCCAGTACTTC
CDR3 protein: CASSLVDNQETQYF

clone size: few
V gene: TRBV12-3/TRBV12-4
J gene: TRBJ2-3
CDR3 length: 14
D gene: .
CDR3 DNA: TGTGCCAGCAGTCCTCCAAGCGGCGGAGATACGCAGTATTTT
CDR3 protein: CASSPPSGGDTQYF

clone size: .
V gene: TRBV3-1
J gene: TRBJ2-1
CDR3 length: 13
D gene: .
CDR3 DNA: TGTGCCAGCAGCCCGTTTAGCACGCATGAGCAGTTCTTC
CDR3 protein: CASSPFSTHEQFF

clone size: few
V gene: TRBV2
J gene: TRBJ2-1
CDR3 length: 11
D gene: .
CDR3 DNA: TGTGCCAGCAGTGAAGGTAGTGAGCAGTTCTTC
CDR3 protein: CASSEGSEQFF

clone size: many
V gene: TRBV9
J gene: TRBJ2-1
CDR3 length: 15
D gene: .
CDR3 DNA: TGTGCCAGCAGCGTAGGGGGAACCTCCTACAATGAGCAGTTCTTC
CDR3 protein: CASSVGGTSYNEQFF

clone size: .
V gene: TRBV15
J gene: TRBJ1-5
CDR3 length: 13
D gene: .
CDR3 DNA: TGTGCCACCAGCAGACAGGGAAATCAGCCCCAGCATTTT
CDR3 protein: CATSRQGNQPQHF

clone size: .
V gene: TRBV6-6
J gene: TRBJ2-3
CDR3 length: 15
D gene: TRBD2
CDR3 DNA: TGTGCCAGCGGGACCGGGGGGAAGCGCACAGATACGCAGTATTTT
CDR3 protein: CASGTGGKRTDTQYF

clone size: .
V gene: TRBV7-2
J gene: TRBJ2-3
CDR3 length: 18
D gene: TRBD2
CDR3 DNA: TGTGCCAGCAGCGTAGGGGTAGCGGGAGGGATAAGCACAGATACGCAGTATTTT
CDR3 protein: CASSVGVAGGISTDTQYF

clone size: many
V gene: TRBV2
J gene: TRBJ1-2
CDR3 length: 15
D gene: .
CDR3 DNA: TGTGCCAGCGAGAGTAGGGGAACTGTCTACTATGGCTACACCTTC
CDR3 protein: CASESRGTVYYGYTF

clone size: few
V gene: TRBV7-9
J gene: TRBJ2-2
CDR3 length: 14
D gene: .
CDR3 DNA: TGTGCCAGCAGCTTAGCGAACGGGGGCGGGGAGCTGTTTTTT
CDR3 protein: CASSLANGGGELFF